The next 3 T cell receptor beta chains were all read from a single sample in a study of blood T cell repertoires in COVID-19. Profiled with immunoSEQ multiplex PCR; TCRdb holds only in-frame clones, not every one. The sample lists 250,000 to 300,000 clones; roughly 86% were seen once. Sequenced input: PBMCs or T cells enriched from blood (not recorded which). The source is an older woman who had recovered from COVID-19.

The chain joins TRBV30 to TRBJ1-4, with a possible D match to TRBD1 (6 bases). The CDR3 covers 14 residues. Germline CDR1 GTSNPN, CDR2 SVGIG (reference sequence). Between the trimmed V and J ends, which lost 4 bases and 1 base, there was a span of 10 bases. The CDR3 DNA is TGTGCCTGGACCCAGACAGGAACTAATGAAAAACTGTTTTTT. Its protein product is CAWTQTGTNEKLFF. Complete variable domain (other parts from reference TRBV30 and TRBJ1-4): SQTIHQWPATLVQPVGSPLSLECTVEGTSNPNLYWYRQAAGRGLQLLFYSVGIGQISSEVPQNLSASRPQDRQFILSSKKLLLSDSGFYLCAWTQTGTNEKLFFGSGTQLSVL.

CDR3 protein: CASSPGQGRAEAFF. The DNA of the CDR3 is TGTGCCAGCAGCCCGGGACAGGGGAGGGCTGAAGCTTTCTTT. The genes are TRBV13 and TRBJ1-1; 10 nucleotides agree with TRBD1. The CDR3 is 14 residues long. Looked up from germline, CDR1 is PRHDT and CDR2 is FYEKMQ (reference sequence). V trimming: 5 bases; J trimming: 6 bases; junction bases outside the gene matches: 6. The full variable domain, completed using reference TRBV13 and TRBJ1-1, is AAGVIQSPRHLIKEKRETATLKCYPIPRHDTVYWYQQGPGQDPQFLISFYEKMQSDKGSIPDRFSAQQFSDYHSELNMSSLELGDSALYFCASSPGQGRAEAFFGQGTRLTVV.

The rearrangement uses TRBV28 and TRBJ1-6; possibly TRBD1 for D (5 bases). The CDR3 sequence is 14 residues long. V dropped 7 bases and J dropped 7 bases, with 14 bases sitting between them. Germline V gives CDR1 MDHEN, CDR2 SYDVKM. The CDR3 DNA reads TGTGCCAGCATGACAGTATATTCGAATTCACCCCTCCACTTT. Translating it yields CASMTVYSNSPLHF.